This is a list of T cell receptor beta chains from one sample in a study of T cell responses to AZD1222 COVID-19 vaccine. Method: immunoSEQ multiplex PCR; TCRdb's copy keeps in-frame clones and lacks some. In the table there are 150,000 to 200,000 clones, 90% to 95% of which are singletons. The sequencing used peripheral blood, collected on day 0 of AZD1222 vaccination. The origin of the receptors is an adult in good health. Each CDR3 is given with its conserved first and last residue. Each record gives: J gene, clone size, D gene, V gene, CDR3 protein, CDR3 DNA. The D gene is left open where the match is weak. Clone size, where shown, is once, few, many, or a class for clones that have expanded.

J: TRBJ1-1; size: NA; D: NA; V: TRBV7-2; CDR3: CASSRQGLDTEAFF; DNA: TGTGCCAGCAGCCGTCAAGGGCTGGACACTGAAGCTTTCTTT
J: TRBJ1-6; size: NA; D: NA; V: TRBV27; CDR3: CASSSTVKAGSPLHF; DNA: TGTGCCAGCAGCTCTACAGTCAAGGCCGGGTCACCCCTCCACTTT
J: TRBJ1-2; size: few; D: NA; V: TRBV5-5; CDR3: CASSMGLGNYGYTF; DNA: TGTGCCAGCAGCATGGGGCTAGGTAACTATGGCTACACCTTC
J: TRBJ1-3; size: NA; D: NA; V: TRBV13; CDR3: CASSLRRNTIYF; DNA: TGTGCCAGCAGCTTAAGGAGAAACACCATATATTTT
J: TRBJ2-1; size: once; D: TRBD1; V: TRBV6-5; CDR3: CAIKTGASIEQFF; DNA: TGTGCCATCAAGACAGGGGCTTCAATTGAGCAGTTCTTC
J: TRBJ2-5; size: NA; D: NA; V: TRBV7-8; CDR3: CASSLEWRGLVETQYF; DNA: TGTGCCAGCAGCTTAGAGTGGCGGGGGCTAGTCGAGACCCAGTACTTC
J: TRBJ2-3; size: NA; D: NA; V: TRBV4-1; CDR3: CASSQPVGGGPSTDTQYF; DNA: TGCGCCAGCAGCCAACCCGTAGGGGGGGGCCCTAGCACAGATACGCAGTATTTT
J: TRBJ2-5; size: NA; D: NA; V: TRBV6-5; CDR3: CASTTRGETQYF; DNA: TGTGCCAGCACCACCCGGGGAGAGACCCAGTACTTC
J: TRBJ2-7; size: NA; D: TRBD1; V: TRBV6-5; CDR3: CASRNRGEQYF; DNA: TGTGCCAGCAGAAACAGGGGCGAGCAGTACTTC
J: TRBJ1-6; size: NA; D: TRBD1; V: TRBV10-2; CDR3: CASSESQGDNSPLHF; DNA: TGCGCCAGCAGTGAGTCGCAGGGGGATAATTCACCCCTCCACTTT
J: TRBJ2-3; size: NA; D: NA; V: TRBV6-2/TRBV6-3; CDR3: CASSYQVRRTDTQYF; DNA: TGTGCCAGCAGTTATCAGGTTAGGAGAACAGATACGCAGTATTTT
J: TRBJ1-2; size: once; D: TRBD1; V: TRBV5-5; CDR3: CASSLSPGTGFYGYTF; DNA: TGTGCCAGCAGCTTGTCCCCCGGGACAGGATTCTATGGCTACACCTTC
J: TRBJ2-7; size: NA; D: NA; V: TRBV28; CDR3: CATLLRGGEQYF; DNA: TGTGCCACCCTACTCAGGGGGGGAGAGCAGTACTTC
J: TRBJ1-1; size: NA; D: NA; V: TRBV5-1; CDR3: CASRLQVQNTEAFF; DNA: TGCGCCAGCAGGCTACAGGTACAGAACACTGAAGCTTTCTTT
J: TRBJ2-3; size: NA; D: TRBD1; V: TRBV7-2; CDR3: CASSSGQGYTDTQYF; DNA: TGTGCCAGCAGCTCCGGACAGGGGTACACAGATACGCAGTATTTT
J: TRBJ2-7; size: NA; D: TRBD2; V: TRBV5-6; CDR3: CASSRGTSGPYEQYF; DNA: TGTGCCAGCAGCCGCGGGACTAGCGGACCCTACGAGCAGTACTTC
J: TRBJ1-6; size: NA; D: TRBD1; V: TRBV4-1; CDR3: CASSQGPGQDNSPLHF; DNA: TGCGCCAGCAGCCAAGGTCCGGGACAGGATAATTCACCCCTCCACTTT
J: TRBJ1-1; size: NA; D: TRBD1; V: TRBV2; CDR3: CASKSRQGENTEAFF; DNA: TGTGCCAGTAAATCCCGACAGGGGGAGAACACTGAAGCTTTCTTT
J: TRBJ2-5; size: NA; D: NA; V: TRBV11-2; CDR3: CASSLGGSLETQYF; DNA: TGTGCCAGCAGCTTAGGAGGCAGTCTGGAGACCCAGTACTTC
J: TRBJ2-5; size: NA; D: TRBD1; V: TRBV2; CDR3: CASSGSGQARETQYF; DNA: TGTGCCAGCAGCGGGTCGGGACAGGCTAGAGAGACCCAGTACTTC
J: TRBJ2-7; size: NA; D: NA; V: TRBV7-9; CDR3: CASSSITEEKSWYEQYF; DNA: TGTGCCAGCAGCTCCATTACGGAGGAGAAGTCCTGGTACGAGCAGTACTTC
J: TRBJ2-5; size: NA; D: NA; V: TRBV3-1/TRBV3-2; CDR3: CASSPGKGLFRQETQYF; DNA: TGTGCCAGCAGCCCAGGGAAGGGGTTATTTCGGCAAGAGACCCAGTACTTC
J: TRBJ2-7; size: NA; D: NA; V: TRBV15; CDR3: CATSSRDGSYEQYF; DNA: TGTGCCACCAGCAGCCGGGACGGATCCTACGAGCAGTACTTC
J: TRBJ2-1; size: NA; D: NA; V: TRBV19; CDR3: CASSISGESYNEQFF; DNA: TGTGCCAGTAGTATATCCGGAGAATCCTACAATGAGCAGTTCTTC
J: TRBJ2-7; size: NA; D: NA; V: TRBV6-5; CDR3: CASSYDTTNYEQYF; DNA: TGTGCCAGCAGTTACGATACGACAAACTACGAGCAGTACTTC
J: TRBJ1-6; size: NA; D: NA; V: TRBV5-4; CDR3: CASSLASVTPLHF; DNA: TGTGCCAGCAGCTTGGCCTCTGTGACACCCCTCCACTTT
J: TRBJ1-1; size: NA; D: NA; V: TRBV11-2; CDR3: CASSFRRENTEAFF; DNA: TGTGCCAGCAGCTTCCGACGGGAGAACACTGAAGCTTTCTTT
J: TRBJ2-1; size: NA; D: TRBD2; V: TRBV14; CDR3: CASSQGPISGEPYNEQFF; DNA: TGTGCCAGCAGCCAAGGCCCAATCAGCGGGGAGCCCTACAATGAGCAGTTCTTC
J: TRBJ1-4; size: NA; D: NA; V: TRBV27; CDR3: CASSFQGGANEKLFF; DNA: TGTGCCAGCAGTTTCCAAGGAGGGGCTAATGAAAAACTGTTTTTT
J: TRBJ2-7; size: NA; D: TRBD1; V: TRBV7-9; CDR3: CASSSTGVQQYF; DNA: TGTGCCAGCAGCTCGACAGGGGTGCAGCAGTACTTC
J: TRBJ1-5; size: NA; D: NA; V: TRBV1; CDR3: CTSSHIRGSNQPQHF; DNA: TGCACCAGCAGCCATATACGGGGGAGCAATCAGCCCCAGCATTTT
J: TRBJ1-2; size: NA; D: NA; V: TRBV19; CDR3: CASSMETSPGYGYTF; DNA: TGTGCCAGTAGTATGGAGACCTCCCCAGGGTATGGCTACACCTTC
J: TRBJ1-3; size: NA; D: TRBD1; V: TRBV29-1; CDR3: CSVAGTANTIYF; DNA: TGCAGCGTTGCGGGGACAGCAAACACCATATATTTT
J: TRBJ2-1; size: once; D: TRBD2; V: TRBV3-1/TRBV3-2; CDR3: CASSQTAGGYNEQFF; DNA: TGTGCCAGCAGCCAAACCGCGGGAGGGTACAATGAGCAGTTCTTC
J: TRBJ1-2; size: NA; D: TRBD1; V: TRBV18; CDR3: CASSSRQGDGYTF; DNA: TGTGCCAGCTCTAGTCGACAGGGCGATGGCTACACCTTC
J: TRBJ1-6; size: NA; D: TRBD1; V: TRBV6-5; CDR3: CASNGPSTGASPLHF; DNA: TGTGCCAGCAACGGCCCGTCAACAGGGGCTTCACCCCTCCACTTT
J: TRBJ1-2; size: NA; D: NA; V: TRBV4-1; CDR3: CASSQAILSSYGYTF; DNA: TGCGCCAGCAGCCAAGCTATACTGAGTAGCTATGGCTACACCTTC
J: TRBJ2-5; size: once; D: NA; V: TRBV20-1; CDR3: CSARGVETQYF; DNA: TGCAGTGCTAGGGGGGTAGAGACCCAGTACTTC
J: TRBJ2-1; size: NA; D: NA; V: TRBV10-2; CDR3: CASSLRITDNEQFF; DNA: TGCGCCAGCAGTCTTCGGATAACAGACAATGAGCAGTTCTTC
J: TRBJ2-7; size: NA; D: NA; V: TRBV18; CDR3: CASSPGDLNSYEQYF; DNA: TGTGCCAGCTCACCAGGGGACCTCAACTCCTACGAGCAGTACTTC
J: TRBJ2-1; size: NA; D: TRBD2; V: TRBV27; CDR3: CASSIGTSGENEQFF; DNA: TGTGCCAGCAGTATCGGGACTAGCGGGGAGAATGAGCAGTTCTTC
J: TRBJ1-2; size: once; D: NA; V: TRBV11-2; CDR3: CASSLDAGPEGGYTF; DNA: TGTGCCAGCAGCTTAGACGCGGGGCCAGAGGGGGGCTACACCTTC
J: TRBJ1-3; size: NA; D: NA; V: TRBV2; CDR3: CASRESGNTIYF; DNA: TGTGCCAGCCGGGAATCTGGAAACACCATATATTTT
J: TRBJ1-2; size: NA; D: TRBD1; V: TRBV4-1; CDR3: CASSQFWSGTDVISGRGYTF; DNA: TGCGCCAGCAGCCAATTTTGGTCCGGGACAGACGTTATTTCAGGGAGAGGCTACACCTTC
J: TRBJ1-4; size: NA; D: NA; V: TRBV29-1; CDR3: CSVVRRQASNEKLFF; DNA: TGCAGCGTTGTGAGAAGACAAGCCTCTAATGAAAAACTGTTTTTT
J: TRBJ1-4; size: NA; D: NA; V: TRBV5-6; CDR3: CASSLGVNEKLFF; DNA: TGTGCCAGCAGCTTGGGGGTCAATGAAAAACTGTTTTTT
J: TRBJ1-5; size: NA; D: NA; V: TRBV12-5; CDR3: CASGLVPNGRSILNQPQHF; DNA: TGTGCTAGTGGTTTGGTACCGAATGGACGGTCTATTCTCAATCAGCCCCAGCATTTT
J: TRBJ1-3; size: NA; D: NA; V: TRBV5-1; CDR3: CASSLGVAGNTIYF; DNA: TGCGCCAGCAGCTTGGGGGTTGCGGGAAACACCATATATTTT
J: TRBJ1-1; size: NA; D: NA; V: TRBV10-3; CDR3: CAISDWVGAASEAFF; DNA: TGTGCCATCAGTGACTGGGTTGGAGCAGCGTCTGAAGCTTTCTTT
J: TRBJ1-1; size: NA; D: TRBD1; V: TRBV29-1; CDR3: CSVEGQREEAFF; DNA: TGCAGCGTTGAGGGACAGCGGGAAGAAGCTTTCTTT
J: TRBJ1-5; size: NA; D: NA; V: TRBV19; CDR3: CASRNTGPNQPQHF; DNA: TGTGCCAGTAGGAACACAGGGCCCAATCAGCCCCAGCATTTT